What follows describes a single T cell receptor beta chain. These data come from a study of Tregs in tolerant kidney transplant recipients. Unstimulated Tregs (CD4+CD25+CD127-) and CD4+CD25- non-Tregs were sorted from PBMCs. Using immunoSEQ multiplex PCR, the repertoire was profiled, and TCRdb retains in-frame clones only, with some absent. The repertoire holds around 85,000 clones, with around 90% as singletons. The V and J ends lost 6 bases and 7 bases, in that order; junction bases with no gene match: 15. The CDR3 runs 18 residues. The V gene's germline CDR1 is SGHRS and CDR2 YFSETQ. The receptor comes from a human donor who received a combined kidney and bone marrow transplant. The rearrangement links TRBV5-1 to TRBJ2-1, with 14 bases aligning to TRBD2. Sequencing was performed on Tregs from blood, taken before the transplant. The chain's CDR3 is CASTQRLSGTSGSNEQFF. The CDR3 DNA reads TGCGCCAGCACCCAACGGCTCTCCGGGACTAGCGGGAGTAATGAGCAGTTCTTC.